The T cell receptor beta chain under discussion was sequenced for a study of T cell clones after liver transplantation. In germline, CDR1 is SGHDT, CDR2 YYEEEE. The V gene lost 4 bases and the J gene lost 5 bases, with 9 bases spanning the gap. This CDR3 is built from 13 residues. Sequencing used immunoSEQ multiplex PCR; TCRdb keeps in-frame clones, though not all of them. This sample yields roughly 40,000 clones, of which about 82% are seen a single time; 2% to 2.5% belongs to the top ten. Here the sequenced sample was CD4+ T cells from blood, taken 24 months after liver transplant. This clonotype originated in a human patient who received a liver transplant. The graft donor may account for some of the T cells. This chain joins TRBV5-6 and TRBJ2-2, with D hard to call. Here the CDR3 DNA reads TGTGCCAGCAGCGCACGGAGAACCGGGGAGCTGTTTTTT. Protein sequence: CASSARRTGELFF.